This record looks at one T cell receptor (beta chain) sequence and its context. Indicated time point: persistent/refractory GD, antithyroid drugs over 5 years with positive TRAb. PBMCs provided the RNA from which the TCR library was made. The sample belongs to a study of regulatory T cells in long-lasting Graves disease. Germline V gene lookup returns CDR1 LGHNA and CDR2 YNFKEQ. This CDR3 region has 14 residues. Trimming left V 2 bases short and J 0 bases short, with 4 bases between. Assembly of TCR beta libraries relied on iRepertoire HTBI primers together with Arm-PCR of CDR3 regions. TCRdb reprocessed the multiplex PCR reads via MiXCR and lists one record per CDR3 protein. Among more than 350,000 distinct CDR3 sequences listed, roughly 23% were seen once.

Sequenced here: peripheral blood mononuclear cells (PBMCs), sampled when the disease was refractory, from a patient treated with antithyroid drugs. This receptor was taken from a female donor with Graves disease. The chain recombines TRBV4-2 with TRBJ2-2; D is uncertain. The CDR3 protein is CASSQLANTGELFF. CDR3 sequence (DNA): TGTGCCAGCAGCCAACTAGCGAACACCGGGGAGCTGTTTTTT.